Listed below are T cell receptor beta chains from one sample, sequenced in a study of shared clonotypes between healthy human individuals. Only in-frame clones appear in the TCRdb table, and some are missing; sequencing was by immunoSEQ multiplex PCR. The sample lists around 600,000 clones; approximately 95% were seen once. Material for sequencing was naive CD8+ T cells sorted from blood. These receptor sequences come from a woman in her 30s in good health. Both conserved end residues are part of each CDR3. The D gene is left open where the match is weak. Some rows mark clone size as missing; the rest say once, few, many or name a class of expanded clone.

len	v_gene	d_gene	abundance	j_gene	CDR3nt	CDR3aa
20	TRBV19	TRBD2	.	TRBJ2-1	TGTGCCAGTAGTTCCTCGGTGATAGCGGGAAAGGCAAGCTCCTACAATGAGCAGTTCTTC	CASSSSVIAGKASSYNEQFF
13	TRBV18	.	.	TRBJ2-7	TGTGCCAGCTCACCAGGGGGCACCTACGAGCAGTACTTC	CASSPGGTYEQYF
13	TRBV7-8	.	once	TRBJ1-1	TGTGCCAGCAGCCCTACAGGGATGGGTGAAGCTTTCTTT	CASSPTGMGEAFF
14	TRBV6-1	TRBD1	.	TRBJ2-4	TGTGCCAGCAGTCCCGGGACAGGGATGGGCATTCAGTACTTC	CASSPGTGMGIQYF
11	TRBV10-3	.	.	TRBJ1-5	TGTGCCATAGGGGGTGGGCAGCCCCAGCATTTT	CAIGGGQPQHF
14	TRBV4-1	TRBD2	.	TRBJ2-7	TGCGCCAGCAGCCAAGGACTAGCGGGACGGGAGCAGTACTTC	CASSQGLAGREQYF
14	TRBV29-1	.	.	TRBJ1-1	TGCAGCGTTGGATCCGCAGGCCTAAACACTGAAGCTTTCTTT	CSVGSAGLNTEAFF
13	TRBV28	TRBD1	once	TRBJ2-7	TGTGCCAGTCGAGGGACAGGGACTGACGAGCAGTACTTC	CASRGTGTDEQYF
14	TRBV4-1	.	.	TRBJ2-7	TGCGCCAGCAGCCACGGGACTGCCCCCTACGAGCAGTACTTC	CASSHGTAPYEQYF
13	TRBV28	.	.	TRBJ2-1	TGTGCCAGCAGGACGGACAGCCACAATGAGCAGTTCTTC	CASRTDSHNEQFF
12	TRBV5-6	TRBD1	.	TRBJ1-2	TGTGCCAGCAGCATTGGGACAGGCGGCTACACCTTC	CASSIGTGGYTF
17	TRBV7-2	.	.	TRBJ2-5	TGTGCCAGCAGCCCTCACCCTGGGACAACGAGTCAAGAGACCCAGTACTTC	CASSPHPGTTSQETQYF
18	TRBV10-3	TRBD2	.	TRBJ2-7	TGTGCCATCAGTGAGTCAGCCGTGTCGGCGGGAGGTTCCTACGAGCAGTACTTC	CAISESAVSAGGSYEQYF
14	TRBV19	.	.	TRBJ2-7	TGTGCCAGTAGTATAGTCGCGGGGAATGGCGAGCAGTACTTC	CASSIVAGNGEQYF
14	TRBV28	TRBD2	.	TRBJ2-7	TGTGCCAGCAGTTTCGAGGGAGGGAGTTACGAGCAGTACTTC	CASSFEGGSYEQYF
11	TRBV6-5	.	.	TRBJ1-1	TGTGCCGCTTCAGGTGGGTCTGAAGCTTTCTTT	CAASGGSEAFF
12	TRBV5-6	.	.	TRBJ1-1	TGTGCCAGCAGCTTGGGGAGGGGAGAAGCTTTCTTT	CASSLGRGEAFF
14	TRBV7-9	TRBD1	once	TRBJ1-5	TGTGCCAGCAGCTTAGGACAGGGTATGCAGCCCCAGCATTTT	CASSLGQGMQPQHF
19	TRBV9	TRBD2	.	TRBJ2-1	TGTGCCAGCGGGCGGCCGGGCGGGAGGGCCGGTGGCTCCTACAATGAGCAGTTCTTC	CASGRPGGRAGGSYNEQFF
16	TRBV7-9	.	.	TRBJ2-5	TGTGCCAGCAGCAATTCAGGAGGGCCCCAGAGGGAGACCCAGTACTTC	CASSNSGGPQRETQYF
17	TRBV18	TRBD2	.	TRBJ2-7	TGTGCCAGCTCACCACCGACGGGAGGGCCTTTCGACTACGAGCAGTACTTC	CASSPPTGGPFDYEQYF
16	TRBV27	.	.	TRBJ1-3	TGTGCCAGCAGTTATTCCGCCGGAACCTCTGGAAACACCATATATTTT	CASSYSAGTSGNTIYF
14	TRBV7-7	.	.	TRBJ2-3	TGTGCCAGCAGCCCCAACATGGAGACAGATACGCAGTATTTT	CASSPNMETDTQYF
14	TRBV5-4	.	.	TRBJ2-7	TGTGCCAGCAGCTCGGGGGACAAGGTCGACGAGCAGTACTTC	CASSSGDKVDEQYF
14	TRBV5-8	TRBD1	once	TRBJ1-2	TGTGCCAGCAGCTTGCCGACAGGGGTAGATGGCTACACCTTC	CASSLPTGVDGYTF
13	TRBV28	.	.	TRBJ2-7	TGTGCCAGCAGTTTAGGTCGGACCTACGAGCAGTACTTC	CASSLGRTYEQYF
16	TRBV28	.	.	TRBJ2-4	TGTGCCAGCAGTTTAGCTAGCGACTTAGCCAAAAACATTCAGTACTTC	CASSLASDLAKNIQYF
17	TRBV27	TRBD2	.	TRBJ2-7	TGTGCCAGCAGTTCCCATTTCGCTAGCGGGAGACGGGGCGAGCAGTACTTC	CASSSHFASGRRGEQYF
12	TRBV25-1	.	.	TRBJ2-5	TGTGCCAGCAGTGACCCCTTAGAGACCCAGTACTTC	CASSDPLETQYF
13	TRBV2	.	.	TRBJ2-4	TGTGCCAGTTCGGCCCGGATTGAGCACATTCAGTACTTC	CASSARIEHIQYF
11	TRBV28	.	once	TRBJ1-1	TGTGCCAGCAGCCATAATACGGAAGCTTTCTTT	CASSHNTEAFF
13	TRBV28	.	.	TRBJ2-7	TGTGCCAGCAGTTTATGGAGAGGGGGCGAGCAGTACTTC	CASSLWRGGEQYF
14	TRBV28	.	.	TRBJ1-1	TGTGCCAGCAGTCTACGGACGGAAAACACTGAAGCTTTCTTT	CASSLRTENTEAFF
14	TRBV19	TRBD1	once	TRBJ1-6	TGTGCCAGTACCCCAGGGGGGCTCAATTCACCCCTCCACTTT	CASTPGGLNSPLHF
14	TRBV6-1	.	.	TRBJ1-1	TGTGCCAGCAGCCGATGGGAGGGGAACACTGAAGCTTTCTTT	CASSRWEGNTEAFF
14	TRBV7-7	.	.	TRBJ2-1	TGTGCCAGCAGCTCAGGGGACTATCGGAATGAGCAGTTCTTC	CASSSGDYRNEQFF
14	TRBV4-1	.	.	TRBJ2-7	TGCGCCAGCAGCCCATACGGCGGAGACTACGAGCAGTACTTC	CASSPYGGDYEQYF
13	TRBV7-9	.	.	TRBJ1-6	TGTGCCAGCAGCTCTCCGTTGAATTCACCCCTCCACTTT	CASSSPLNSPLHF
13	TRBV27	.	.	TRBJ1-1	TGTGCCAGCAGTTTCAAGGGCTACACTGAAGCTTTCTTT	CASSFKGYTEAFF
11	TRBV28	.	.	TRBJ2-1	TGTGCCAGCAGTTACTTAAATGAGCAGTTCTTC	CASSYLNEQFF
14	TRBV11-1	.	.	TRBJ2-5	TGTGCCAGCAGCGCAGGGTTCGTAGGAGAGACCCAGTACTTC	CASSAGFVGETQYF
13	TRBV2	.	.	TRBJ1-2	TGTGCCAGCAATCAGGGAGGATTGGACGGCTACACCTTC	CASNQGGLDGYTF
13	TRBV5-1	.	few	TRBJ2-7	TGCGCCAGCAGTTTTGGACAGACCTACGAGCAGTACTTC	CASSFGQTYEQYF
17	TRBV28	.	.	TRBJ1-1	TGTGCCAGCAGTTTAAAATTCCCCCGACCGTGGAACACTGAAGCTTTCTTT	CASSLKFPRPWNTEAFF